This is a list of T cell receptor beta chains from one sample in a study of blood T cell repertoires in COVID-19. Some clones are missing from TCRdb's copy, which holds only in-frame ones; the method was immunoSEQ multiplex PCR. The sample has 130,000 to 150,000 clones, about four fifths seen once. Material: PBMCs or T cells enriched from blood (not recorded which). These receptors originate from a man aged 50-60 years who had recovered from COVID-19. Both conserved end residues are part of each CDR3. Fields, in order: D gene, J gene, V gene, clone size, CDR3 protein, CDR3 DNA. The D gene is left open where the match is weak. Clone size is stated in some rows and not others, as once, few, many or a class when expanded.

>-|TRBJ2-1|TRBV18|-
CASSPVRGVPSSYNEQFF
TGTGCCAGCTCACCGGTCAGGGGAGTCCCCAGCTCCTACAATGAGCAGTTCTTC
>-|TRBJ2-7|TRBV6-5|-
CASRRVGDNEQYF
TGTGCCAGCAGGCGGGTGGGGGACAACGAGCAGTACTTC
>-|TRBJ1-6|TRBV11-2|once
CASSLSRADNSPLHF
TGTGCCAGCAGCTTGAGCAGGGCAGATAATTCACCCCTCCACTTT
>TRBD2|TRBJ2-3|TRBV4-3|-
CASSQRAGGDTQYF
TGCGCCAGCAGCCAACGGGCGGGGGGGGATACGCAGTATTTT
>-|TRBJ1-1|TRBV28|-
CASRQGRDSPEAFF
TGTGCCAGCAGGCAGGGGAGGGATAGCCCTGAAGCTTTCTTT
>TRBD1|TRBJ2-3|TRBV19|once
CATGRTGWADTQYF
TGTGCCACCGGGCGGACAGGGTGGGCAGATACGCAGTATTTT
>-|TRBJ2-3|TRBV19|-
CASSVGGASTDTQYF
TGTGCCAGTAGTGTCGGAGGAGCTAGCACAGATACGCAGTATTTT
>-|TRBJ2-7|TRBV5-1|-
CASSGAGGSGQYF
TGCGCCAGCAGCGGGGCCGGGGGATCCGGGCAGTACTTC
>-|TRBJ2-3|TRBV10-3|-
CAISGDTTTDTQYF
TGTGCCATCAGTGGGGACACCACCACAGATACGCAGTATTTT
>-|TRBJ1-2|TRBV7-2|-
CASSLRASSGNGYTF
TGTGCCAGCAGCCTCCGGGCCTCCTCAGGGAATGGCTACACCTTC
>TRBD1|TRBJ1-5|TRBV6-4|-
CASSSGQAVNQPQHF
TGTGCCAGCAGTTCCGGACAGGCCGTCAATCAGCCCCAGCATTTT
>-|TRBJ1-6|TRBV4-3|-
CASSQGGSPLHF
TGCGCCAGCAGCCAAGGCGGATCACCCCTCCACTTT
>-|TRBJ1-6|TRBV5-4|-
CASSLVGANNSPLHF
TGTGCCAGCAGCTTGGTGGGCGCTAATAATTCACCCCTCCACTTT
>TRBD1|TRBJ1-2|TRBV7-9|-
CASSLEGQGGPVYGYTF
TGTGCCAGCAGCTTGGAGGGACAGGGGGGTCCTGTCTATGGCTACACCTTC
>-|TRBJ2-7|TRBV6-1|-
CASSEASTSEQYF
TGTGCCAGCAGTGAAGCCTCTACTAGCGAGCAGTACTTC
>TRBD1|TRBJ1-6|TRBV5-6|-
CASSWTPRGTGSPLHF
TGTGCCAGCAGCTGGACCCCCCGGGGGACAGGTTCACCCCTCCACTTT
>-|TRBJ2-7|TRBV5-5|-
CASTFRQAKPYEQYF
TGTGCCAGCACATTTCGACAGGCTAAACCCTACGAGCAGTACTTC
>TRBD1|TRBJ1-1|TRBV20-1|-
CSAVPGGEAFF
TGCAGTGCCGTCCCAGGGGGTGAAGCTTTCTTT
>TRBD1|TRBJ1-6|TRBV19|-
CASQGVRSSPLHF
TGTGCCAGCCAGGGGGTCCGGTCTTCACCCCTCCACTTT
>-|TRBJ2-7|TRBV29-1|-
CSVEGTEYEQYF
TGCAGCGTTGAAGGGACAGAGTACGAGCAGTACTTC
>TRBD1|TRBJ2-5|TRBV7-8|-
CASSLGGYTGTGERETQYF
TGTGCCAGCAGCTTAGGGGGGTATACCGGGACAGGGGAGAGGGAGACCCAGTACTTC
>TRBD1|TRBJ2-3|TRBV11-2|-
CASSSTGGPDTQYF
TGTGCCAGCAGCTCGACAGGGGGGCCAGATACGCAGTATTTT
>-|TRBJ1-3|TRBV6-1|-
CASSDGQGGGNTIYF
TGTGCCAGCAGTGACGGGCAGGGAGGAGGAAACACCATATATTTT
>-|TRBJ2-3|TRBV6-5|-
CASRVRRGGTDTQYF
TGTGCCAGCAGAGTTAGAAGGGGTGGGACAGATACGCAGTATTTT
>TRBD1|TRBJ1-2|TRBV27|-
CASSSWTGGYGYTF
TGTGCCAGCAGTTCCTGGACAGGGGGATATGGCTACACCTTC